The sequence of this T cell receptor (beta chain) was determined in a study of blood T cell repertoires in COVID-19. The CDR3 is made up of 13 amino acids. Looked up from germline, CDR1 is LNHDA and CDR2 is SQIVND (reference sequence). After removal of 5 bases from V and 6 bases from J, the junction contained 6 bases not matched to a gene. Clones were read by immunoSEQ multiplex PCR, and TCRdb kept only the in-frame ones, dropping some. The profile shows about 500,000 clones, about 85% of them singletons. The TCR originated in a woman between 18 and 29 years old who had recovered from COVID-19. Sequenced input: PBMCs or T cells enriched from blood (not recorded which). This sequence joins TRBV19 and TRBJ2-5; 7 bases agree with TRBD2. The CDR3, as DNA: TGTGCCAGTAGTGCGGGGGAGTGGAAGACCCAGTACTTC. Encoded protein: CASSAGEWKTQYF.